The text below deals with one TCR beta chain. This sample stems from a study of blood T cell repertoires in COVID-19. TCRdb's copy holds only in-frame clones and misses some; the assay was immunoSEQ multiplex PCR. The sample holds some 80,000 clones, approximately 92% seen once. The ends were cut back, 5 bases at V and 5 bases at J, with 15 bases in the middle. The CDR3 length is 14 residues. Germline CDR1 SGHAT, CDR2 FQNNGV. Sequencing was carried out using peripheral blood. The chain uses TRBV11-2 and TRBJ1-2, with a weak D call TRBD1 (6 bases). This receptor was obtained from a woman at least 80 years old with acute or convalescent COVID-19. The CDR3 DNA sequence: TGTGCCAGCAGCCCCCCCAGGGGACCGTATGGCTACACCTTC. It translates to CASSPPRGPYGYTF.